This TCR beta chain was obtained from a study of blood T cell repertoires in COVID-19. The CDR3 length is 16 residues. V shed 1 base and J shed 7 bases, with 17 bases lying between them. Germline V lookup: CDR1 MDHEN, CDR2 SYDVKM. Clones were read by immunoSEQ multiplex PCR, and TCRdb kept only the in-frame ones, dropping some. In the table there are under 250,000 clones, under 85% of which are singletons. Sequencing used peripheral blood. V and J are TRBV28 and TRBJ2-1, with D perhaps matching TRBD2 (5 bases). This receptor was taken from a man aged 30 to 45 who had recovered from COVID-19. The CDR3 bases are TGTGCCAGCAGTTTATTCGAGAGGGCATCCGAAAATGAGCAGTTCTTC. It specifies CASSLFERASENEQFF.